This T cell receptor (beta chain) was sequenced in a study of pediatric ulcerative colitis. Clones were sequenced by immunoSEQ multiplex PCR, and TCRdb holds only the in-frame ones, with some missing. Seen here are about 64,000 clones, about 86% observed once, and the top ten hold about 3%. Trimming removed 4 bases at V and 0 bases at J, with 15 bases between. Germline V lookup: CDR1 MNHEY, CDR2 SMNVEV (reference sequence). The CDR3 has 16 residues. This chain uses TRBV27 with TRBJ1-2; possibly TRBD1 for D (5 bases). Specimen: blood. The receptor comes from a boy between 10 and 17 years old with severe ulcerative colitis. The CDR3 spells CASSSGGTDANYGYTF. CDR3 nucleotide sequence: TGTGCCAGCAGTTCCGGGGGGACGGATGCTAACTATGGCTACACCTTC.